These 29 T cell receptor beta chains share one sample of origin, sequenced in a study of blood T cell repertoires in COVID-19. Only in-frame clones appear in the TCRdb table, and some are missing; sequencing was by immunoSEQ multiplex PCR. The table shows 150,000 or so clones, with about 86% occurring only once. Material for sequencing was peripheral blood. The receptors were gathered from a woman aged 60-75 years with acute or convalescent COVID-19.

This rearrangement joins TRBV2 to TRBJ2-3; 9 nucleotides line up with TRBD2. Trimming cost V 2 bases and J 0 bases; bases outside gene matches: 9. Germline values: CDR1 SNHLY, CDR2 FYNNEI. This CDR3 has 18 residues. The chain's CDR3 is CASSEYGPAGGSTDTQYF. The CDR3, as DNA: TGTGCCAGCAGTGAATACGGGCCAGCGGGGGGTAGCACAGATACGCAGTATTTT.

This clone was seen a single time. The CDR3 loop is CATSDPRTGGVETQYF. In nucleotides, the CDR3 is TGTGCCACCAGTGACCCGAGGACAGGGGGCGTCGAGACCCAGTACTTC. The J gene is TRBJ2-5, the V gene TRBV24-1; 11 bases map to TRBD1. Unmatched junction bases numbered 8, after V lost 4 bases and J lost 5 bases. The CDR3 totals 16 residues. Looked up from germline, CDR1 is KGHDR and CDR2 is SFDVKD.

The chain recombines TRBV18 with TRBJ2-2, with 9 bases lining up with TRBD1. The CDR3 totals 16 residues. V dropped 3 bases and J dropped 4; count of bases not matched to a gene: 6. Germline CDR1 and CDR2: KGHSH and LQKENI. Here the CDR3 reads CASSPRDRASTGELFF. The DNA for the CDR3 is TGTGCCAGCTCACCTCGGGACAGGGCTTCCACCGGGGAGCTGTTTTTT.

This clone was seen a single time. CDR3 sequence (DNA): TGTGCCAGCAGTCCAGGGGCGATTCGGCCTGGAGCTTTCTTT. This translates into CASSPGAIRPGAFF. This chain uses TRBV7-2 with TRBJ1-1; D possibly corresponds to TRBD1 (6 bases). V was pared by 6 bases and J by 10 bases, with 21 bases between. Germline V gene data show CDR1 as SGHTA and CDR2 as FQGNSA. The CDR3 is 14 residues long.

Here the CDR3 DNA reads TGTGCCAGTAGTATCCACTCAAGCTCTGGAAACACCATATATTTT. Its protein is CASSIHSSSGNTIYF. The gene calls are TRBV19 and TRBJ1-3; no definite D call. Germline CDR1 LNHDA, CDR2 SQIVND (reference sequence). This CDR3 is 15 amino acids long. V was shortened by 3 bases and J by 0 bases, with 9 bases between the two germline ends.

The chain joins TRBV2 to TRBJ2-5; 8 bases map to TRBD2. Germline CDR1 is SNHLY and CDR2 is FYNNEI. This CDR3 is 15 amino acids long. V was clipped by 10 bases and J by 5 bases; unmatched bases: 15. The CDR3 loop is CATNEQGLDQETQYF. CDR3 DNA: TGTGCCACCAACGAGCAGGGACTAGATCAGGAGACCCAGTACTTC.

The V gene is TRBV28, the J gene TRBJ1-2; D call uncertain. CDR1 and CDR2 (germline): MDHEN, SYDVKM. With 5 bases removed from V and 2 bases from J, the gap between germline ends came to 9 bases. CDR3 length: 13 amino acids. The CDR3: CASSGGPNYGYTF. The CDR3 nucleotides read TGTGCCAGCAGTGGAGGGCCGAACTATGGCTACACCTTC.

The chain couples TRBV7-8 to TRBJ1-2; 9 bases match TRBD1. This CDR3 comprises 15 residues. V was pared by 2 bases and J by 0 bases, with 1 base of the junction left unmatched. Germline values: CDR1 SGHVS, CDR2 FQNEAQ. The CDR3 DNA follows: TGTGCCAGCAGCTTATGGACAGGGGCTAACTATGGCTACACCTTC. Translated: CASSLWTGANYGYTF.

This sequence joins TRBV19 and TRBJ1-6; TRBD1 might be the D (5 bases). The CDR3 runs to 14 residues. Germline V gene sequence: CDR1 LNHDA, CDR2 SQIVND (reference sequence). V lost 2 bases and J 9 bases, leaving 11 bases between the germline ends. The CDR3 DNA is TGTGCCAGTAGTATACAGGGAATGGCTTCACCCCTCCACTTT. It translates to CASSIQGMASPLHF.

The chain uses TRBV30 and TRBJ2-5, with 11 bases identical to TRBD2. Germline V gene data show CDR1 as GTSNPN and CDR2 as SVGIG (reference sequence). V trimming: 4 bases; J trimming: 3 bases; junction bases outside the gene matches: 4. This CDR3 comprises 14 residues. CDR3 region: CAWIGTSGKETQYF. The CDR3 DNA reads as TGTGCCTGGATAGGGACTAGCGGAAAAGAGACCCAGTACTTC.

The chain has TRBV7-2 and TRBJ1-2; 9 positions match TRBD1. Germline V gives CDR1 SGHTA, CDR2 FQGNSA. This CDR3 is 15 amino acids long. V dropped 5 bases and J dropped 8; count of bases not matched to a gene: 12. The CDR3 coding sequence is TGTGCCAGCAGCCCTAGGACAGGGGAGTCTTACGGCTACACCTTC. As protein: CASSPRTGESYGYTF.

The rearrangement joins TRBV6-2 or TRBV6-3 to TRBJ2-7; 7 nucleotides agree with TRBD1. Germline lookup yields CDR1 MNHEY and CDR2 SVGEGT. The CDR3 runs 16 residues. V was clipped by 0 bases and J by 5 bases; unmatched bases: 10. CDR3: CASSYSAETGINEQYF. The CDR3 bases are TGTGCCAGCAGTTACTCGGCGGAGACAGGGATCAACGAGCAGTACTTC.

The chain recombines TRBV6-2 or TRBV6-3 with TRBJ2-1, with 7 nucleotides matching TRBD2. The CDR3 has 13 amino acids. Germline lookup yields CDR1 MNHEY and CDR2 SVGEGT. With 5 bases clipped from V and 7 bases from J, the junction kept 5 bases outside the gene matches. The CDR3 loop reads CASSQHGGNEQFF. The CDR3 DNA reads TGTGCCAGCAGTCAACACGGGGGGAATGAGCAGTTCTTC.

A single count supports this clone. This chain uses TRBV6-1 with TRBJ2-4, with a possible D match to TRBD1 (6 bases). The CDR3 is 15 amino acids. V was cut by 2 bases and J by 1 base, with 9 bases left in between. Germline lookup yields CDR1 MNHNS and CDR2 SASEGT. CDR3 amino acids: CASSENTGAKNIQYF. DNA for the CDR3: TGTGCCAGCAGTGAAAACACAGGGGCCAAAAACATTCAGTACTTC.

The CDR3 reads CASSQESRTVIDEQFF. CDR3 bases: TGCGCCAGCAGCCAAGAGTCGAGGACTGTGATCGATGAGCAGTTCTTC. The chain couples TRBV4-3 to TRBJ2-1; perhaps TRBD2 as D (5 bases). The germline CDR1 and CDR2 sequences are LGHNA and YSLEER. With 0 bases removed from V and 8 bases from J, the gap between germline ends came to 17 bases. CDR3 size: 16 residues.

The chain couples TRBV19 to TRBJ1-4; D call uncertain. The CDR3 covers 13 residues. The ends were cut back, 9 bases at V and 8 bases at J, with 16 bases in the middle. Per the germline V gene, CDR1 is LNHDA and CDR2 is SQIVND (reference sequence). CDR3 sequence: CASSRSIEEKLFF. Written as DNA, the CDR3 is TGTGCCAGCAGTCGGTCGATCGAGGAAAAACTGTTTTTT.

This clone was observed a handful of times. The V and J genes are TRBV6-5 and TRBJ1-6; D possibly corresponds to TRBD1 (5 bases). This CDR3 region has 15 residues. V was shortened by 0 bases and J by 7 bases, with 10 bases between the two germline ends. The V gene's germline CDR1 is MNHEY and CDR2 SVGAGI. CDR3 nucleotides: TGTGCCAGCAGTTACTCTGGGGGGATCAATTCACCCCTCCACTTT. Amino acid sequence: CASSYSGGINSPLHF.

In its sample, this clone is medium-sized (0.01 to 0.1%). The V call is TRBV14, the J call TRBJ1-1, with D tentatively TRBD1 (5 bases). The V gene lost 4 bases and the J gene lost 0 bases, with 12 bases spanning the gap. The CDR3 covers 15 residues. CDR1 and CDR2 (germline): SGHDN, FVKESK. The DNA for the CDR3 is TGTGCCAGCAGCCCGGGGGGAGCCCTGAACACTGAAGCTTTCTTT. This codes for CASSPGGALNTEAFF. Full variable domain (remainder filled in from reference TRBV14 and TRBJ1-1): EAGVTQFPSHSVIEKGQTVTLRCDPISGHDNLYWYRRVMGKEIKFLLHFVKESKQDESGMPNNRFLAERTGGTYSTLKVQPAELEDSGVYFCASSPGGALNTEAFFGQGTRLTVV.

This clone has a single count. This chain connects TRBV7-2 to TRBJ1-5; no firm D call. V was trimmed by 5 bases and J by 0 bases, leaving 8 bases between them. Germline CDR1 SGHTA, CDR2 FQGNSA. This CDR3 is 14 amino acids long. This CDR3 reads CASSVTASNQPQHF. DNA for the CDR3: TGTGCCAGCAGCGTAACAGCTAGCAATCAGCCCCAGCATTTT.

The chain couples TRBV6-2 or TRBV6-3 to TRBJ2-1, with 8 bases matching TRBD2. J gave up 1 base and V 0 bases, and 14 bases lay outside the gene matches. Germline loops: CDR1 MNHEY, CDR2 SVGEGT. The CDR3 length is 20 residues. The CDR3 sequence is CASSYSGKRGSSKSYNEQFF. The CDR3 DNA reads as TGTGCCAGCAGTTACTCAGGGAAGCGGGGGTCCTCTAAGTCCTACAATGAGCAGTTCTTC.

The gene calls are TRBV12-3 or TRBV12-4 and TRBJ1-6; possible D gene TRBD1, 5 bases. The CDR3 extends over 13 amino acids. V was shortened by 5 bases and J by 5 bases, with 7 bases between the two germline ends. The CDR3 sequence: CASSPGDNSPLHF. In DNA, the CDR3 is TGTGCCAGCAGTCCGGGGGATAATTCACCCCTCCACTTT.

The chain has TRBV3-1 (or the pseudogene TRBV3-2) and TRBJ1-4; D is perhaps TRBD1 (6 bases). Trimming pared 0 bases from V and 8 bases from J, leaving 13 bases between. Germline V CDR1 and CDR2: LGHDT, YNNKEL (reference sequence). CDR3 length: 15 amino acids. CDR3 sequence (DNA): TGTGCCAGCAGCCAAGAAGCAGGGGAGCACGAAAAACTGTTTTTT. Protein product: CASSQEAGEHEKLFF.

The chain has TRBV19 and TRBJ1-4; the match to TRBD1 covers 8 bases. Germline CDR1 reads LNHDA; CDR2 reads SQIVND (reference sequence). V dropped 5 bases and J dropped 6; count of bases not matched to a gene: 8. This CDR3 spans 15 amino acids. Written as DNA, the CDR3 is TGTGCCAGTAGTCTTAGGACAGGGTTGGATGAAAAACTGTTTTTT. Translated: CASSLRTGLDEKLFF.

This clone was found a few times. This chain joins TRBV15 and TRBJ1-6, with D possibly matching TRBD1 (5 bases). The CDR3 is made up of 17 amino acids. Germline CDR1 and CDR2: LNHNV and YYDKDF (reference sequence). The V and J ends lost 2 bases and 4 bases respectively, with 15 bases between them. The CDR3 DNA reads as TGTGCCACCAGCAGAACCGCGTCAGGGTGGTATAATTCACCCCTCCACTTT. Protein sequence: CATSRTASGWYNSPLHF.

The chain couples TRBV6-1 to TRBJ2-1; a weak D match, TRBD1 (6 bases). CDR1 and CDR2 from the germline V gene are MNHNS and SASEGT. The CDR3 runs 15 residues. Trimming stripped 0 bases from V and 6 bases from J, with 12 bases between. Here the CDR3 reads CASSEAIGQFNEQFF. The CDR3 DNA sequence: TGTGCCAGCAGTGAAGCGATTGGACAGTTCAATGAGCAGTTCTTC.

This chain uses TRBV28 with TRBJ1-2; no reliable D call. The CDR3 has 14 amino acids. V was clipped by 6 bases and J by 4 bases, with 15 bases between them. The V gene's germline CDR1 is MDHEN and CDR2 SYDVKM. Here the CDR3 DNA reads TGTGCCAGCAGCCCATCTGGAGGGAGCTATGGCTACACCTTC. Protein sequence: CASSPSGGSYGYTF.

CDR3 sequence (DNA): TGCGCCAGCAGCTTATCCAGGGACACTGAAGCTTTCTTT. It translates to CASSLSRDTEAFF. V and J are TRBV5-1 and TRBJ1-1; a weak D match, TRBD1 (5 bases). The germline V gene has CDR1 SGHRS and CDR2 YFSETQ. There are 13 residues in the CDR3. Trimming shortened V by 2 bases and J by 3 bases, and 8 bases separated the two germline ends.

V gene TRBV7-2 combines with J gene TRBJ2-5; 7 nucleotides line up with TRBD2. Germline values: CDR1 SGHTA, CDR2 FQGNSA. The CDR3 spans 18 residues. J gave up 1 base and V 4 bases, and 15 bases lay outside the gene matches. CDR3 DNA sequence: TGTGCCAGCAGCTCGCGCGGGTGGAGCGGGGACCTCCAAGAGACCCAGTACTTC. It yields the protein CASSSRGWSGDLQETQYF.

This clone occurred a few times. The chain recombines TRBV20-1 with TRBJ1-2, with D possibly TRBD1 on 5 matching bases. There are 13 residues in the CDR3. V lost 3 bases to trimming and J lost 7 bases, with 15 bases between them. CDR1 and CDR2 (germline): DFQATT, SNEGSKA (reference sequence). For the CDR3, the DNA is TGCAGTGCTAGTGGGCAGGGAGGAGGTGGCTACACCTTC. It encodes CSASGQGGGGYTF.